These 6 T cell receptor beta chains were sequenced from one sample in a study of cytomegalovirus exposure and HLA in healthy donors. 60 Vbeta and 13 Jbeta primers were used in PCR. Data came from immunoSEQ multiplex PCR; TCRdb stores just in-frame clones and leaves some out. Of 100,000 to 150,000 clones listed, about 71% were seen once; the top ten hold over 2%. Sequencing input: PBMCs. The receptors originated from a woman in her sixties or seventies in good health and CMV-seropositive.

The gene calls are TRBV1 and TRBJ1-5; the table's TRBD1 call for D was not verified on the DNA. TRBV1 is a pseudogene locus. CDR3 size: 16 residues. This CDR3 is CTSSHTTLYSNQPQHF. In nucleotides, the CDR3 is TGCACCAGCAGCCACACGACACTTTATAGCAATCAGCCCCAGCATTTT.

In its sample, this clone was seen a few times. This CDR3 reads CASSESKGGISSGNTIYF. The CDR3 DNA reads TGCGCCAGCAGTGAGTCCAAGGGAGGAATCTCCTCTGGAAACACCATATATTTT. The V and J genes are TRBV10-1 and TRBJ1-3, with D unresolved. Deletions cut 0 bases from V and 0 bases from J, with 15 bases between. CDR1 is WNHNN and CDR2 is SYGVQD in the germline V gene (reference sequence). The CDR3 sequence is 18 residues long.

The V and J genes are TRBV6-5 and TRBJ1-4; 9 bases align to TRBD1. Trimming took 4 bases from V and 10 from J; bases not matched to a gene: 7. The CDR3 runs 14 residues. Germline CDR1 MNHEY, CDR2 SVGAGI. The CDR3 here is CASSLWTGAGKLFF. The CDR3 region has the DNA TGTGCCAGCAGTTTATGGACAGGGGCAGGAAAACTGTTTTTT.

The chain links TRBV15 to TRBJ1-5; D perhaps matches TRBD1 (5 bases). The germline gives CDR1 LNHNV, CDR2 YYDKDF (reference sequence). The CDR3 extends over 15 amino acids. The V end lost 5 bases, the J end lost 1 base, and 12 bases lay between the germline ends. This chain's CDR3 is CATSYSGGSNQPQHF. The CDR3 nucleotides are TGTGCCACCAGCTACAGCGGGGGAAGCAATCAGCCCCAGCATTTT.

The chain has TRBV5-1 and TRBJ2-3; maybe TRBD2 (5 bases). Germline lookup yields CDR1 SGHRS and CDR2 YFSETQ. The ends were cut back, 2 bases at V and 2 bases at J, with 9 bases in the middle. The CDR3 loop spans 14 amino acids. CDR3 protein: CASSFGELTDTQYF. DNA for the CDR3: TGCGCCAGCAGCTTCGGGGAGCTCACAGATACGCAGTATTTT. Looking up the rest from reference TRBV5-1 and TRBJ2-3 gives the full variable domain: KAGVTQTPRYLIKTRGQQVTLSCSPISGHRSVSWYQQTPGQGLQFLFEYFSETQRNKGNFPGRFSGRQFSNSRSEMNVSTLELGDSALYLCASSFGELTDTQYFGPGTRLTVL.

The gene calls are TRBV15 and TRBJ2-4; D might be TRBD2 (6 bases). Germline V gives CDR1 LNHNV, CDR2 YYDKDF (reference sequence). This CDR3 region has 16 residues. V lost 4 bases and J lost 5, with 18 bases in between. CDR3 DNA: TGTGCCACCAGCACCTTCCCGGGACTCCAAGAAAACATTCAGTACTTC. Protein sequence: CATSTFPGLQENIQYF.